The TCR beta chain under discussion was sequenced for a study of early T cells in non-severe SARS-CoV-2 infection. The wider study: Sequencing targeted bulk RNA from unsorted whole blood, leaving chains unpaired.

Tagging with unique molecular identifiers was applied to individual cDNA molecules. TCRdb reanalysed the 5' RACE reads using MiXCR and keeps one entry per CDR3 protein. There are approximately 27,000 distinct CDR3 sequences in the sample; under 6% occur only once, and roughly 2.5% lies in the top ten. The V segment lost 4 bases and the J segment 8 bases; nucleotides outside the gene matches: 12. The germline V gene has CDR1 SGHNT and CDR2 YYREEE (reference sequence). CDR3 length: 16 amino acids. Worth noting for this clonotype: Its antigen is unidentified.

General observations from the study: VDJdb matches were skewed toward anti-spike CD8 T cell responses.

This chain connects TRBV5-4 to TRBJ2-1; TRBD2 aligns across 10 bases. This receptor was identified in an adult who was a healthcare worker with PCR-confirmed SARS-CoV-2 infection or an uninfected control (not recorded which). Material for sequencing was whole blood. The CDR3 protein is CASSPSRTSGGHEQFF. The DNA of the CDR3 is TGTGCCAGCAGCCCATCCCGGACTAGCGGCGGCCATGAGCAGTTCTTC.